The 27 T cell receptor beta chains in this list originate from one sample, sequenced in a study of blood T cell repertoires in COVID-19. The protocol was immunoSEQ multiplex PCR, while the TCRdb copy is restricted to in-frame clones and leaves out a portion. The sample contains tens of thousands of clones, 80% to 90% of which appear only once. The material sequenced was peripheral blood. The receptors shown here come from a man in his 60s with acute or convalescent COVID-19.

The chain joins TRBV5-1 to TRBJ1-1, with D possibly matching TRBD1 (5 bases). The germline V gene encodes CDR1 SGHRS and CDR2 YFSETQ. V was pared by 5 bases and J by 7 bases, with 9 bases between. The CDR3 has 11 amino acids. The CDR3 here is CASRRGLEAFF. CDR3 DNA sequence: TGCGCCAGCAGGCGGGGCCTTGAAGCTTTCTTT.

J is TRBJ1-1 and V is TRBV6-5; D is uncertain. Between the trimmed V and J ends, which lost 11 bases and 3 bases, there was a span of 7 bases. Per the germline V gene, CDR1 is MNHEY and CDR2 is SVGAGI. This CDR3 has 10 amino acids. For the CDR3, the DNA is TGTGCCGCGGGTTACACTGAAGCTTTCTTT. This translates into CAAGYTEAFF.

This chain links TRBV4-1 with TRBJ1-5; D remains ambiguous. The germline V and J ends were trimmed by 3 bases and 6 bases, with 15 bases remaining between them. Looked up from germline, CDR1 is MGHRA and CDR2 is YSYEKL. CDR3 length: 15 residues. In DNA, the CDR3 is TGCGCCAGCAGCCATGAACCTGGAACAGCTCAGCCCCAGCATTTT. This translates into CASSHEPGTAQPQHF.

The V gene is TRBV2, the J gene TRBJ1-2, with D hard to call. Germline values: CDR1 SNHLY, CDR2 FYNNEI. V was pared by 4 bases and J by 2 bases, with 11 bases between. The CDR3 consists of 14 residues. Written as DNA, the CDR3 is TGTGCCAGCAGTGGTGAAAGCCTCAACTATGGCTACACCTTC. Its protein product is CASSGESLNYGYTF.

The rearrangement joins TRBV6-5 to TRBJ1-5; TRBD1 is a possible D gene (6 bases). V lost 9 bases, J lost 1 base, and 10 bases lay in between. The CDR3 runs 13 residues. Germline lookup yields CDR1 MNHEY and CDR2 SVGAGI. The CDR3 DNA is TGTGCCAGTTCAGGGGCCAGCAATCAGCCCCAGCATTTT. It is translated as CASSGASNQPQHF.

The chain joins TRBV10-1 to TRBJ1-2; D ambiguous. Trimming left V 7 bases short and J 0 bases short, with 12 bases between. Germline CDR1 reads WNHNN; CDR2 reads SYGVQD (reference sequence). The CDR3 sequence is 14 residues long. As DNA, the CDR3 is TGCGCCAGCATTGTGGCTGATTCTAACTATGGCTACACCTTC. Protein product: CASIVADSNYGYTF.

The V gene is TRBV2, the J gene TRBJ1-2; TRBD1 agrees at 8 bases. In germline, CDR1 is SNHLY, CDR2 FYNNEI. J gave up 8 bases and V 4 bases, and 9 bases lay outside the gene matches. There are 14 residues in the CDR3. The CDR3 loop is CASSAFQGAHGYTF. The CDR3 nucleotides read TGTGCCAGCAGTGCATTCCAGGGGGCGCACGGCTACACCTTC.

V and J are TRBV5-1 and TRBJ1-1; 7 bases line up with TRBD1. The V segment lost 5 bases and the J segment 0 bases; nucleotides outside the gene matches: 7. Germline loops: CDR1 SGHRS, CDR2 YFSETQ. The CDR3 loop spans 15 amino acids. CDR3 in amino acids: CASRHTGEVNTEAFF. The DNA for the CDR3 is TGCGCCAGCAGACATACAGGGGAGGTGAACACTGAAGCTTTCTTT.

This chain connects TRBV19 to TRBJ1-2; D is perhaps TRBD1 (6 bases). The CDR3 length is 16 residues. Germline values: CDR1 LNHDA, CDR2 SQIVND (reference sequence). The ends were cut back, 1 base at V and 2 bases at J, with 14 bases in the middle. The CDR3 sequence: CASSIVYRDLNYGYTF. The CDR3 DNA reads TGTGCCAGTAGTATAGTCTACAGGGACCTGAACTATGGCTACACCTTC.

CDR3 amino acids: CATTTPRAGNTEAFF. The CDR3 DNA sequence: TGTGCCACCACGACCCCAAGGGCGGGGAACACTGAAGCTTTCTTT. The rearrangement joins TRBV6-5 to TRBJ1-1; D call uncertain. The CDR3 has 15 residues. Trimming removed 10 bases from V and 1 base from J, with 19 bases in between. Germline V gene lookup returns CDR1 MNHEY and CDR2 SVGAGI.

The chain uses TRBV4-1 and TRBJ2-3; 12 bases line up with TRBD2. V dropped 4 bases and J dropped 0; count of bases not matched to a gene: 14. The CDR3 spans 20 residues. Germline CDR1 MGHRA, CDR2 YSYEKL. CDR3 nucleotide sequence: TGCGCCAGCAGCCCGGCCACGGCTAGCGGGGGGGGGAGTAGCACAGATACGCAGTATTTT. Encoded protein: CASSPATASGGGSSTDTQYF.

The chain recombines TRBV12-3 or TRBV12-4 with TRBJ2-7; 8 nucleotides agree with TRBD1. Germline trimming cut 10 bases from V and 5 bases from J; bases unmatched to any gene: 7. The CDR3 extends over 12 amino acids. This CDR3 reads CATSTGDHEQYF. In DNA, the CDR3 is TGTGCCACTTCGACAGGGGACCACGAGCAGTACTTC.

The chain employs TRBV11-2 and TRBJ2-4; 7 bases map to TRBD1. V lost 5 bases and J lost 0; bases outside the gene matches: 13. This CDR3 has 18 residues. The germline CDR1 and CDR2 sequences are SGHAT and FQNNGV. As DNA, the CDR3 is TGTGCCAGCAGCCTAACCAGAACAGGGGAGAGAGCCAAAAACATTCAGTACTTC. Translation: CASSLTRTGERAKNIQYF.

V is TRBV5-1 and J is TRBJ2-7; D is unclear. The V and J ends lost 4 bases and 5 bases respectively, with 16 bases between them. CDR3 length: 14 amino acids. CDR1 SGHRS and CDR2 YFSETQ come from the germline V gene. This CDR3 reads CASSLQISADEQYF. DNA of the CDR3: TGCGCCAGCAGCCTACAAATAAGCGCCGACGAGCAGTACTTC.

This chain uses TRBV7-9 with TRBJ1-4, with 7 bases that match TRBD1. This CDR3 is 14 amino acids long. CDR1 is SEHNR, CDR2 FQNEAQ, per germline (reference sequence). J gave up 5 bases and V 5 bases, and 5 bases lay outside the gene matches. Written as DNA, the CDR3 is TGTGCCAGCAGCCGGACAGGAGTGAATGAAAAACTGTTTTTT. It is translated as CASSRTGVNEKLFF.

The rearrangement joins TRBV10-3 to TRBJ1-1; 10 bases fit TRBD1. This CDR3 region has 16 residues. Germline V CDR1 and CDR2: ENHRY, SYGVKD. V trimming: 0 bases; J trimming: 4 bases; junction bases outside the gene matches: 5. The CDR3 region has the DNA TGTGCCATCAGTGAGTCGACAGGGGGCGGGGGCACTGAAGCTTTCTTT. Its protein product is CAISESTGGGGTEAFF.

The gene calls are TRBV6-5 and TRBJ1-1; TRBD1 might be the D (5 bases). The CDR3 runs 12 residues. Trimming left V 6 bases short and J 3 bases short, with 8 bases between. The germline gives CDR1 MNHEY, CDR2 SVGAGI. The CDR3 DNA is TGTGCCAGCAGGGGGCCGTACACTGAAGCTTTCTTT. This sequence encodes CASRGPYTEAFF.

The rearrangement links TRBV27 to TRBJ2-4; D not certain. The ends were cut back, 4 bases at V and 2 bases at J, with 3 bases in the middle. There are 12 residues in the CDR3. Germline values: CDR1 MNHEY, CDR2 SMNVEV (reference sequence). CDR3 sequence (DNA): TGTGCCAGCAGTTCGTCCAAAAACATTCAGTACTTC. This codes for CASSSSKNIQYF.

This chain joins TRBV29-1 and TRBJ2-1; the D is unclear. V was pared by 3 bases and J by 7 bases, with 13 bases between. CDR3 length: 13 residues. Per germline, CDR1 SQVTM and CDR2 ANQGSEA. The CDR3 here is CSVDSGYGNEQFF. DNA for the CDR3: TGCAGCGTTGATTCCGGGTACGGTAATGAGCAGTTCTTC.

This chain connects TRBV14 to TRBJ1-6, with 7 positions matching TRBD1. The V gene's germline CDR1 is SGHDN and CDR2 FVKESK. The CDR3 extends over 15 amino acids. After removal of 1 base from V and 7 bases from J, the junction contained 4 bases not matched to a gene. The CDR3 nucleotides read TGTGCCAGCAGCCAAGGGACAGGATACAATTCACCCCTCCACTTT. It specifies CASSQGTGYNSPLHF.

In its sample, this clone was seen a few times. The chain employs TRBV6-4 and TRBJ2-1; D may be TRBD2 (5 bases). V lost 3 bases and J lost 4, with 16 bases in between. From germline, CDR1 is MRHNA and CDR2 SNTAGT. CDR3 length: 16 residues. The CDR3 loop is CASSERDQPRYNEQFF. The CDR3 nucleotides read TGTGCCAGCAGTGAGAGGGATCAACCTAGGTACAATGAGCAGTTCTTC.

The chain uses TRBV27 and TRBJ2-2, with 9 bases aligning to TRBD1. Germline V gene sequence: CDR1 MNHEY, CDR2 SMNVEV (reference sequence). V lost 6 bases to trimming and J lost 2 bases; unmatched junction nucleotides: 1. This CDR3 region has 14 residues. The CDR3 protein is CASRQGANTGELFF. Written as DNA, the CDR3 is TGTGCCAGCAGACAGGGGGCTAACACCGGGGAGCTGTTTTTT.

This rearrangement joins TRBV7-2 to TRBJ1-2; 8 bases are a match to TRBD1. With V trimmed by 2 bases and J by 4 bases, 15 bases remained unmatched. The CDR3 is 18 residues long. The germline V gene has CDR1 SGHTA and CDR2 FQGNSA. This chain's CDR3 is CASSLRTGTGSQIYGYTF. The CDR3 DNA follows: TGTGCCAGCAGCTTACGGACCGGGACAGGAAGCCAAATCTATGGCTACACCTTC.

The chain links TRBV11-3 to TRBJ2-1; TRBD2 aligns across 11 bases. The ends lost 2 bases at V and 7 bases at J; junction bases unmatched: 4. CDR1 is SGHNT and CDR2 is YENEEA in the germline V gene. The CDR3 covers 15 residues. CDR3 nucleotides: TGTGCCAGCAGCTTAAATAGCGGGGGGGGAAATGAGCAGTTCTTC. This sequence encodes CASSLNSGGGNEQFF.

The chain employs TRBV7-8 and TRBJ2-1; 9 nucleotides line up with TRBD2. The germline V gene has CDR1 SGHVS and CDR2 FQNEAQ. The CDR3 is made up of 16 amino acids. After removal of 1 base from V and 0 bases from J, the junction contained 1 base not matched to a gene. For the CDR3, the DNA is TGTGCCAGCAGCTTAGGGCGGGGGGGCTCCTACAATGAGCAGTTCTTC. Translating it yields CASSLGRGGSYNEQFF.

This sequence joins TRBV2 and TRBJ2-7; D possibly corresponds to TRBD2 (5 bases). V was cut by 4 bases and J by 3 bases, with 13 bases left in between. The germline CDR1 and CDR2 sequences are SNHLY and FYNNEI. CDR3 size: 14 residues. CDR3 sequence: CASSVGITSYEQYF. The CDR3 DNA is TGTGCCAGCAGTGTCGGGATCACCAGCTACGAGCAGTACTTC.

The rearrangement uses TRBV19 and TRBJ1-6; maybe TRBD1 (5 bases). The V gene lost 3 bases and the J gene lost 11 bases, with 11 bases spanning the gap. In germline, CDR1 is LNHDA, CDR2 SQIVND (reference sequence). The CDR3 contains 13 residues. The CDR3 sequence: CASSIRGNPPLHF. The CDR3 DNA sequence: TGTGCCAGTAGTATCCGGGGGAATCCACCCCTCCACTTT.